These 18 T cell receptor beta chains were all obtained from the same sample, sequenced in a study of a mutant IDH1 vaccine in newly diagnosed glioma listed by TCRdb under 2021. The library was prepared using the immunoSEQ multiplex PCR assay. The table comes from immuneACCESS by way of TCRdb, which keeps in-frame sequences with V and J called. Part of the clones is missing from these tables; in studies checked, under half for an unresolved V gene and the rest for unknown reasons. A total of approximately 50,000 clones appear in this sample, 75% to 90% of them only once. The top ten clones comprise about 3.2% of the sample. The label giving this sample's time point can be read as: week 47, end of study. A 20-mer mutant IDH1 peptide at 300 micrograms in Montanide made up each vaccine dose, which was injected subcutaneously together with topical imiquimod. The antigens of these receptors remain unknown.

Sample: PBMCs, taken from a glioma patient whose treatment included an IDH1 peptide vaccine. The receptors were sampled from a woman aged 45-65 years with glioma.

This chain connects TRBV29-1 to TRBJ2-3; possible D gene TRBD2, 5 bases. CDR1 is SQVTM, CDR2 ANQGSEA, per germline. This CDR3 region has 15 residues. V was cut by 1 base and J by 1 base, with 12 bases left in between. The CDR3 DNA follows: TGCAGCGTTGAAGGACAACAGAGGGGCACAGATACGCAGTATTTT. This sequence encodes CSVEGQQRGTDTQYF.

The chain joins TRBV7-9 to TRBJ1-1, with D possibly matching TRBD1 (5 bases). The CDR3 is 14 residues long. V was cut by 5 bases and J by 0 bases, with 10 bases left in between. Germline V gene sequence: CDR1 SEHNR, CDR2 FQNEAQ (reference sequence). This chain's CDR3 is CASSRGPVNTEAFF. CDR3 DNA sequence: TGTGCCAGCAGCCGGGGACCGGTGAACACTGAAGCTTTCTTT.

In regard to this clone: At one boundary the junction diverges from the germline segment, which might be a read error. This sequence joins TRBV9 and TRBJ1-2; D is uncertain. The CDR3 is made up of 13 amino acids. Germline V CDR1 and CDR2: SGDLS, YYNGEE. The CDR3 sequence is CASSVDPAQRPAF. In DNA form, the CDR3 reads TGTGCCAGCAGCGTAGACCCGGCTCAGAGGCCAGCCTTC.

The rearrangement uses TRBV4-1 and TRBJ2-2; TRBD2 agrees at 7 bases. The CDR3 is 15 residues long. Germline CDR1 reads MGHRA; CDR2 reads YSYEKL. J lost 1 base, V lost 3 bases, and 2 bases had no gene match. CDR3 region: CASSQGEGNTGELFF. CDR3 sequence (DNA): TGCGCCAGCAGCCAGGGGGAGGGGAACACCGGGGAGCTGTTTTTT.

The chain carries TRBV5-4 and TRBJ1-5; 12 nucleotides line up with TRBD1. This CDR3 has 15 residues. V shed 4 bases, J shed 6 bases, and the junction held 5 bases outside the gene matches. CDR1 and CDR2 (germline): SGHNT, YYREEE (reference sequence). This CDR3 is CASSRDRGLSQPQHF. As DNA, the CDR3 is TGTGCCAGCAGCCGGGACAGGGGGCTTAGTCAGCCCCAGCATTTT.

The chain recombines TRBV4-2 with TRBJ2-1; perhaps TRBD1 as D (6 bases). The CDR3 totals 13 residues. The V gene's germline CDR1 is LGHNA and CDR2 YNFKEQ. Trimming removed 3 bases from V and 8 bases from J, with 11 bases in between. The CDR3 region is CASSHTQGYEQFF. CDR3 sequence (DNA): TGTGCCAGCAGCCATACACAGGGCTATGAGCAGTTCTTC.

This chain uses TRBV11-2 with TRBJ1-1, with 7 bases fitting TRBD1. After removal of 5 bases from V and 0 bases from J, the junction contained 12 bases not matched to a gene. Germline V gene sequence: CDR1 SGHAT, CDR2 FQNNGV. The CDR3 runs to 17 residues. CDR3: CASSPYTGEWVNTEAFF. The DNA of the CDR3 is TGTGCCAGCAGCCCTTATACAGGGGAGTGGGTGAACACTGAAGCTTTCTTT. The whole variable domain, filled in from reference TRBV11-2 and TRBJ1-1, reads EAGVAQSPRYKIIEKRQSVAFWCNPISGHATLYWYQQILGQGPKLLIQFQNNGVVDDSQLPKDRFSAERLKGVDSTLKIQPAKLEDSAVYLCASSPYTGEWVNTEAFFGQGTRLTVV.

The sample holds one count of this clone. The gene calls are TRBV5-4 and TRBJ1-3; 7 bases fit TRBD1. This CDR3 is built from 14 residues. Germline CDR1 and CDR2: SGHNT and YYREEE (reference sequence). Trimming at V came to 5 bases and at J to 3 bases, leaving 5 bases not matched to a gene. The CDR3 DNA follows: TGTGCCAGCAGACCAGGGGGTATTGGAAACACCATATATTTT. This encodes CASRPGGIGNTIYF.

The rearrangement joins TRBV5-1 to TRBJ1-2; 8 nucleotides line up with TRBD1. Germline CDR1 and CDR2: SGHRS and YFSETQ. V lost 1 base to trimming and J lost 8 bases; unmatched junction nucleotides: 13. The CDR3 length is 16 residues. As DNA, the CDR3 is TGCGCCAGCAGCTTGCGCACACCGCAGGGGGCGGGCGGCTACACCTTC. This gives the protein CASSLRTPQGAGGYTF.

The chain has TRBV5-1 and TRBJ1-2; the match to TRBD1 covers 8 bases. With 1 base clipped from V and 6 bases from J, the junction kept 2 bases outside the gene matches. This CDR3 is built from 13 residues. From germline, CDR1 is SGHRS and CDR2 YFSETQ. This CDR3 is CASSLTGGNGYTF. As DNA, the CDR3 is TGCGCCAGCAGCTTGACAGGGGGTAATGGCTACACCTTC.

The V and J genes are TRBV5-4 and TRBJ2-7; weak D call: TRBD2 (5 bases). The CDR3 loop spans 14 amino acids. Trimming shortened V by 5 bases and J by 5 bases, and 17 bases separated the two germline ends. The V gene's germline CDR1 is SGHNT and CDR2 YYREEE (reference sequence). The CDR3 DNA reads TGTGCCAGCAGTAAGACGGCGGGCACCGACGAGCAGTACTTC. Amino acid sequence: CASSKTAGTDEQYF.

The chain is built from TRBV10-2 and TRBJ2-7; D may be TRBD1 (6 bases). Germline assignment: CDR1 WSHSY and CDR2 SAAADI. CDR3 length equals 13 residues. V was shortened by 9 bases and J by 3 bases, with 15 bases between the two germline ends. The CDR3 nucleotides read TGCGCCAGACCACCGGACAGTCACTACGAGCAGTACTTC. Translation: CARPPDSHYEQYF.

The chain links TRBV18 to TRBJ1-6, with 9 bases matching TRBD1. J was trimmed by 7 bases and V by 4 bases; bases with no gene match: 5. Per germline, CDR1 KGHSH and CDR2 LQKENI. The CDR3 runs to 15 residues. The CDR3 DNA reads as TGTGCCAGCTCACAGTCCGGGACAGGGAATTCACCCCTCCACTTT. This codes for CASSQSGTGNSPLHF.

The chain recombines TRBV2 with TRBJ1-5, with a tentative D call TRBD1 (5 bases). Trimming removed 6 bases from V and 5 bases from J, with 5 bases in between. The germline V gene has CDR1 SNHLY and CDR2 FYNNEI. The CDR3 is 11 amino acids. The CDR3 sequence: CASRGDQPQHF. CDR3 in DNA: TGTGCCAGCAGGGGGGATCAGCCCCAGCATTTT.

This chain joins TRBV5-1 and TRBJ2-2, with D perhaps given as TRBD1 or TRBD2 (5 bases each). The germline gives CDR1 SGHRS, CDR2 YFSETQ. Trimming took off 2 bases at V and 2 bases at J, with 10 bases between the two ends. The CDR3 covers 15 residues. This CDR3 is CASSFEGPNTGELFF. The CDR3 region has the DNA TGCGCCAGCAGCTTCGAGGGGCCTAACACCGGGGAGCTGTTTTTT.

DNA of the CDR3: TGCGCCAGCAGCCGGACACGTACGTCCGGGGAGCTGTTTTTT. This sequence encodes CASSRTRTSGELFF. The chain links TRBV4-1 to TRBJ2-2; tentative D call: TRBD1 (5 bases). Germline V CDR1 and CDR2: MGHRA, YSYEKL. Trimming shortened V by 4 bases and J by 6 bases, and 12 bases separated the two germline ends. The CDR3 covers 14 residues.

The rearrangement joins TRBV6-6 to TRBJ1-6; D call uncertain. Trimming took off 4 bases at V and 5 bases at J, with 3 bases between the two ends. Germline V gives CDR1 MNHNY, CDR2 SVGAGI (reference sequence). This CDR3 spans 12 amino acids. Written as DNA, the CDR3 is TGTGCCAGCAGTTCAAATAATTCACCCCTCCACTTT. This gives the protein CASSSNNSPLHF.

This chain uses TRBV18 with TRBJ1-1; D is possibly TRBD1 (6 bases). Germline V gene lookup returns CDR1 KGHSH and CDR2 LQKENI. V lost 2 bases and J 1 base, leaving 8 bases between the germline ends. CDR3 length: 14 amino acids. The CDR3, as DNA: TGTGCCAGCTCACCAGGGACACCGAACACTGAAGCTTTCTTT. This gives the protein CASSPGTPNTEAFF.